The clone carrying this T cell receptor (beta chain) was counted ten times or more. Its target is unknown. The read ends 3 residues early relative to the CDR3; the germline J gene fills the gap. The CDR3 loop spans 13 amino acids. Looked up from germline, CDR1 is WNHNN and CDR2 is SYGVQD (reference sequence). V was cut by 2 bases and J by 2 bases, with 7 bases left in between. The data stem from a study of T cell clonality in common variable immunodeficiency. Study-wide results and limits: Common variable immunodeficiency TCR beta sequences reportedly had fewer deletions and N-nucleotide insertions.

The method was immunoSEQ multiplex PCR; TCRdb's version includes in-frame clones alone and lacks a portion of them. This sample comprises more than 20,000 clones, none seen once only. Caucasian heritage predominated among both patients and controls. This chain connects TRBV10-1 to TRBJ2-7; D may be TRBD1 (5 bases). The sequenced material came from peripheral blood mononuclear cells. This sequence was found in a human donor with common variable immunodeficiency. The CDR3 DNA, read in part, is TGCGCCAGCAGTGAGAGACAGACCTACGAG. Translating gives CASSERQTYE. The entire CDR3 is CASSERQTYEQYF.